This passage covers 16 T cell receptor beta chains from one sample sequenced in a study of regulatory T cells in long-lasting Graves disease. Time point noted: newly diagnosed GD, antithyroid drugs for less than 3 months. Construction of the TCR library relied on RNA isolated from PBMCs. To make TCR beta libraries, researchers used iRepertoire HTBI primers and Arm-PCR of CDR3 regions. TCRdb passed the multiplex PCR reads through MiXCR, listing each CDR3 protein once. The repertoire has about 440,000 distinct CDR3 sequences, about 15% of them found once; the top ten carry about 11%. This same sample was also part of a study on T cells in Graves' hyperthyroidism and ophthalmopathy.

Material: peripheral blood mononuclear cells (PBMCs), obtained at new diagnosis, from a patient treated with antithyroid drugs. These receptors all stem from a young woman with Graves disease.

This clonotype was observed many times. The rearrangement joins TRBV27 to TRBJ1-6; the match to TRBD1 covers 7 bases. The CDR3 has 14 residues. With V trimmed by 6 bases and J by 10 bases, 9 bases remained unmatched. Looked up from germline, CDR1 is MNHEY and CDR2 is SMNVEV (reference sequence). CDR3 nucleotide sequence: TGTGCCAGCAGCCTAGACAGGGTTGGGTCACCCCTCCACTTT. This encodes CASSLDRVGSPLHF.

This chain connects TRBV28 to TRBJ1-5; TRBD1 matches 9 bases. The germline CDR1 and CDR2 sequences are MDHEN and SYDVKM. The CDR3 runs to 15 residues. Trimming removed 6 bases from V and 3 bases from J; junction bases left unmatched: 6. The CDR3 loop is CASSFGQGYNQPQHF. The CDR3 DNA follows: TGTGCCAGCAGCTTCGGACAGGGGTACAATCAGCCCCAGCATTTT.

This clonotype was detected ten times or more. This chain joins TRBV7-3 and TRBJ2-1; TRBD2 might be the D (6 bases). The length of the CDR3 is 15 residues. The germline gives CDR1 SGHTA, CDR2 FQGTGA. Trimming left V 3 bases short and J 7 bases short, with 16 bases between. The CDR3 loop is CASSFGWGAGNEQFF. CDR3 coding DNA: TGTGCCAGCAGCTTCGGGTGGGGTGCGGGGAATGAGCAGTTCTTC.

This clonotype was seen many times. The CDR3 bases are TGTGCCATCAGGAGGGGGGAAGCGGATACGCAGTATTTT. This gives the protein CAIRRGEADTQYF. The chain uses TRBV10-3 and TRBJ2-3; D assignment may be TRBD1 or TRBD2 (6 bases each). CDR1 ENHRY and CDR2 SYGVKD come from the germline V gene. This CDR3 spans 13 amino acids. With 6 bases removed from V and 6 bases from J, the gap between germline ends came to 13 bases.

The chain couples TRBV20-1 to TRBJ2-3, with D perhaps matching TRBD2 (5 bases). The CDR3 loop spans 13 amino acids. From germline, CDR1 is DFQATT and CDR2 SNEGSKA (reference sequence). V was pared by 5 bases and J by 1 base, with 10 bases between. The CDR3 sequence is CSAEAGGTDTQYF. DNA of the CDR3: TGCAGTGCTGAGGCGGGTGGCACAGATACGCAGTATTTT.

This clonotype was observed many times. Here the CDR3 DNA reads TGTGCCAGCAGCCGACCGACAGGTATACCCTACGAGCAGTACTTC. Its protein product is CASSRPTGIPYEQYF. The chain joins TRBV7-9 to TRBJ2-7; possible D gene TRBD1, 6 bases. Germline V lookup: CDR1 SEHNR, CDR2 FQNEAQ (reference sequence). Deletions cut 5 bases from V and 2 bases from J, with 16 bases between. This CDR3 region has 15 residues.

J is TRBJ2-7 and V is TRBV29-1; D possibly corresponds to TRBD2 (6 bases). V lost 5 bases, J lost 4 bases, and 15 bases lay in between. In germline, CDR1 is SQVTM, CDR2 ANQGSEA. The CDR3 has 13 residues. CDR3 residues: CSVTTRLGYEQYF. The CDR3 coding sequence is TGCAGCGTTACGACTAGATTGGGGTACGAGCAGTACTTC.

The chain links TRBV20-1 to TRBJ1-5; 8 bases are shared with TRBD1. The CDR3 loop spans 15 amino acids. V was pared by 6 bases and J by 2 bases, with 9 bases of the junction left unmatched. Per germline, CDR1 DFQATT and CDR2 SNEGSKA (reference sequence). Here the CDR3 DNA reads TGCAGTGCAACAGGGGGGGCTGACGGCAATCAGCCCCAGCATTTT. It is translated as CSATGGADGNQPQHF.

The rearrangement joins TRBV9 to TRBJ2-4; 16 bases agree with TRBD2. Germline V gene lookup returns CDR1 SGDLS and CDR2 YYNGEE. The CDR3 is made up of 18 amino acids. The ends lost 3 bases at V and 7 bases at J; junction bases unmatched: 10. The CDR3 DNA reads as TGTGCCAGCAGCGCAGGGACTAGCGGGAGGGCCCTCGGGAACATTCAGTACTTC. It translates to CASSAGTSGRALGNIQYF. The whole variable domain, filled in from reference TRBV9 and TRBJ2-4, reads DSGVTQTPKHLITATGQRVTLRCSPRSGDLSVYWYQQSLDQGLQFLIQYYNGEERAKGNILERFSAQQFPDLHSELNLSSLELGDSALYFCASSAGTSGRALGNIQYFGAGTRLSVL.

This clonotype was seen only once. A read error is likely here: a far larger clone is one base away. The rearrangement links TRBV30 to TRBJ2-4; unclear D gene. The better agreement between TRBJ2-1 and the DNA end casts doubt on the J call. Germline V gives CDR1 GTSNPN, CDR2 SVGIG (reference sequence). This CDR3 region has 15 residues. In nucleotides, the CDR3 is TGTGCCTGGAGTGTAGCTGGTTTGGCCTTGAATGTGCAGTTCTTC. It translates to CAWSVAGLALNVQFF.

The chain couples TRBV7-8 to TRBJ2-3; the D is unclear. Germline assignment: CDR1 SGHVS and CDR2 FQNEAQ. CDR3 length equals 16 residues. Trimming removed 5 bases at V and 0 bases at J, with 15 bases between. In nucleotides, the CDR3 is TGTGCCAGCAGCCGGCGGAAGACCTCTAGCACAGATACGCAGTATTTT. Encoded protein: CASSRRKTSSTDTQYF.

This clonotype was seen repeatedly, ten times or more. Written as DNA, the CDR3 is TGTGCCAGCAGCTCCGACAGGGTAGTAGATACGCAGTATTTT. Its translation: CASSSDRVVDTQYF. The J gene is TRBJ2-3, the V gene TRBV7-9, with TRBD1 identical over 7 bases. From germline, CDR1 is SEHNR and CDR2 FQNEAQ (reference sequence). There are 14 residues in the CDR3. After removal of 4 bases from V and 5 bases from J, the junction contained 6 bases not matched to a gene.

This clonotype was observed at least ten times. The gene calls are TRBV27 and TRBJ1-1; a possible D gene is TRBD1 (6 bases). V was pared by 6 bases and J by 7 bases, with 15 bases between. Germline V gene lookup returns CDR1 MNHEY and CDR2 SMNVEV (reference sequence). This CDR3 region has 13 residues. In DNA form, the CDR3 reads TGTGCCAGCAGGAGTGGGGGGCCCGTTGAAGCTTTCTTT. It translates to CASRSGGPVEAFF.

In this sample, this clonotype turned up many times. The CDR3 coding sequence is TGCAGTGCTAGTTCGGCGACAGTGAACACTGAAGCTTTCTTT. Protein: CSASSATVNTEAFF. This sequence joins TRBV20-1 and TRBJ1-1; possible D gene TRBD1, 5 bases. Per germline, CDR1 DFQATT and CDR2 SNEGSKA (reference sequence). Trimming pared 3 bases from V and 0 bases from J, leaving 11 bases between. The CDR3 is 14 amino acids.

The chain recombines TRBV20-1 with TRBJ2-3; TRBD2 might be the D (5 bases). CDR1 is DFQATT, CDR2 SNEGSKA, per germline (reference sequence). The germline V and J ends were trimmed by 3 bases and 3 bases, with 16 bases remaining between them. The CDR3 totals 15 residues. The CDR3 coding sequence is TGCAGTGCTAGGAGGGTGGCGCCCAGGACAGATACGCAGTATTTT. Translating gives CSARRVAPRTDTQYF.

This clonotype was seen a few times. V usage is TRBV5-1 and J usage is TRBJ1-4; maybe TRBD1 (6 bases). The germline V gene has CDR1 SGHRS and CDR2 YFSETQ. There are 14 residues in the CDR3. Trimming left V 2 bases short and J 5 bases short, with 10 bases between. CDR3 DNA: TGCGCCAGCAGCTTACAGGGTTTAAATGAAAAACTGTTTTTT. Encoded protein: CASSLQGLNEKLFF.